This TCR beta chain was obtained from a study of OX40 agonist ivuxolimab in advanced cancers. Study-level findings and limits: Some patients without response likewise showed low normalized clonal expansion.

V gave up 0 bases and J gave up 6 bases, with 12 bases separating them. The CDR3 has 14 amino acids. From germline, CDR1 is SGDLS and CDR2 YYNGEE. Systemic immunosuppression or a history of autoimmune disease excluded patients. Turning to this clone: The antigen remains undetermined.

Generated by immunoSEQ multiplex PCR, the TCRdb table keeps only in-frame clones and is missing some. Here the sample spans 65,000 to 95,000 clones, almost 85% being singletons. The genes are TRBV9 and TRBJ1-1, with D perhaps matching TRBD1 (5 bases). The receptor comes from an adult with an advanced solid tumor such as melanoma, head and neck, liver or kidney cancer. Source: CD4+ or CD8+ T cells sorted from blood, taken in a trial of the OX40 agonist ivuxolimab. The CDR3 sequence: CASSVGSGVAEAFF. CDR3 sequence (DNA): TGTGCCAGCAGCGTAGGTTCGGGGGTCGCTGAAGCTTTCTTT.